This is a list of T cell receptor beta chains from one sample in a study of blood T cell repertoires in COVID-19. Measured with immunoSEQ multiplex PCR; TCRdb has only the in-frame clones, and not every one. This table has about 250,000 clones, roughly 91% appearing once. The sequenced sample consisted of peripheral blood. Every receptor here comes from a man in his thirties or forties with acute or convalescent COVID-19. Both conserved end residues are part of each CDR3. Each record gives: clone size, V gene, J gene, D gene, CDR3 DNA, CDR3 protein. The D gene is left open where the match is weak. Part of the rows lack a size; the others show once, few, many or a class for expanded clones.

clone_size: .
v_call: TRBV6-5
j_call: TRBJ1-5
d_call: TRBD1
cdr3_nt: TGTGCCAGCAGCGGGACAGCACCATGGGGTCAGCCCCAGCATTTT
cdr3_aa: CASSGTAPWGQPQHF

clone_size: .
v_call: TRBV28
j_call: TRBJ2-2
d_call: TRBD2
cdr3_nt: TGTGCCAGCAGTCCCCGGACTAGCGGGAACGGGGAGCTGTTTTTT
cdr3_aa: CASSPRTSGNGELFF

clone_size: .
v_call: TRBV5-1
j_call: TRBJ2-2
d_call: TRBD1
cdr3_nt: TGCGCCAGCAGCTTGGTGGGACAGGGGGCCGGCGGGGAGCTGTTTTTT
cdr3_aa: CASSLVGQGAGGELFF

clone_size: .
v_call: TRBV19
j_call: TRBJ2-2
d_call: TRBD2
cdr3_nt: TGTGCCAGTAGCAATTTTAGCGGGAGTCTTTTCGGGGAGCTGTTTTTT
cdr3_aa: CASSNFSGSLFGELFF

clone_size: .
v_call: TRBV6-1
j_call: TRBJ1-2
d_call: .
cdr3_nt: TGTGCCAGCACCGGACAGAATTCGCTCGGCTACACCTTC
cdr3_aa: CASTGQNSLGYTF

clone_size: once
v_call: TRBV12-3/TRBV12-4
j_call: TRBJ1-5
d_call: .
cdr3_nt: TGTGCCAGCAGCCCCTCTCCCCAGCCCCAGCATTTT
cdr3_aa: CASSPSPQPQHF

clone_size: .
v_call: TRBV18
j_call: TRBJ2-5
d_call: TRBD1
cdr3_nt: TGTGCCAGCTCGAGACAGGGTTTTGCAGAGACCCAGTACTTC
cdr3_aa: CASSRQGFAETQYF

clone_size: few
v_call: TRBV6-5
j_call: TRBJ2-7
d_call: .
cdr3_nt: TGTGCCAGCAGCGGGGATAGTGGGGAGCAGTACTTC
cdr3_aa: CASSGDSGEQYF

clone_size: .
v_call: TRBV30
j_call: TRBJ1-3
d_call: TRBD1
cdr3_nt: TGTGCTTGGGACAGGTCCTCTGGAAACACCATATATTTT
cdr3_aa: CAWDRSSGNTIYF

clone_size: .
v_call: TRBV28
j_call: TRBJ1-1
d_call: .
cdr3_nt: TGTGCCAGCAGTTTATCTGGGGCCGAAGCTTTCTTT
cdr3_aa: CASSLSGAEAFF

clone_size: .
v_call: TRBV30
j_call: TRBJ1-1
d_call: .
cdr3_nt: TGTGCCTGGAGTCTCAAGGGGCTGAACACTGAAGCTTTCTTT
cdr3_aa: CAWSLKGLNTEAFF

clone_size: .
v_call: TRBV30
j_call: TRBJ2-2
d_call: TRBD1
cdr3_nt: TGTGCCTTTACCGGGACAGGGCTTTTGACCGGGGAGCTGTTTTTT
cdr3_aa: CAFTGTGLLTGELFF

clone_size: .
v_call: TRBV3-1/TRBV3-2
j_call: TRBJ2-3
d_call: .
cdr3_nt: TGTGCCAGCAGCCGGGGGGACAGTCTCACAGATACGCAGTATTTT
cdr3_aa: CASSRGDSLTDTQYF

clone_size: .
v_call: TRBV11-3
j_call: TRBJ2-7
d_call: .
cdr3_nt: TGTGCCAGCAGCTCTGGCCAGTCCTACGAGCAGTACTTC
cdr3_aa: CASSSGQSYEQYF

clone_size: .
v_call: TRBV5-1
j_call: TRBJ1-1
d_call: TRBD1
cdr3_nt: TGCGCCAGCAGAAATCCGGGACAGGGAGAAACTGAAGCTTTCTTT
cdr3_aa: CASRNPGQGETEAFF

clone_size: .
v_call: TRBV12-3/TRBV12-4
j_call: TRBJ2-7
d_call: .
cdr3_nt: TGTGCCAGCAGCCTCGCAGCGTCTAGCGAGCAGTACTTC
cdr3_aa: CASSLAASSEQYF

clone_size: .
v_call: TRBV12-5
j_call: TRBJ2-5
d_call: TRBD1
cdr3_nt: TGTGCTAGTGGTTTGCAGGGGGCGGAGACCCAGTACTTC
cdr3_aa: CASGLQGAETQYF

clone_size: .
v_call: TRBV28
j_call: TRBJ2-7
d_call: .
cdr3_nt: TGTGCCAGCAGTTTGGGGGGAAGGACCTACGAGCAGTACTTC
cdr3_aa: CASSLGGRTYEQYF

clone_size: .
v_call: TRBV18
j_call: TRBJ2-3
d_call: TRBD2
cdr3_nt: TGTGCCAGCTCACCATCCTTTGGGGGGGCAGATACGCAGTATTTT
cdr3_aa: CASSPSFGGADTQYF

clone_size: .
v_call: TRBV15
j_call: TRBJ2-5
d_call: .
cdr3_nt: TGTGCCACCAGCAGAGATGGGGCTAGCGGAATCAGGGGAGAGACCCAGTACTTC
cdr3_aa: CATSRDGASGIRGETQYF

clone_size: .
v_call: TRBV5-4
j_call: TRBJ2-7
d_call: TRBD2
cdr3_nt: TGTGCCAGCAGCGTAACTAGCGGGGGGGATTACGAGCAGTACTTC
cdr3_aa: CASSVTSGGDYEQYF

clone_size: few
v_call: TRBV28
j_call: TRBJ1-6
d_call: .
cdr3_nt: TGTGCCAGCAGTTTCGGGACAAACCCCCCACCCCTCCACTTT
cdr3_aa: CASSFGTNPPPLHF

clone_size: .
v_call: TRBV9
j_call: TRBJ2-7
d_call: TRBD1
cdr3_nt: TGTGCCAGCAGCGTCGGACAGGGGGTCTACGAGCAGTACTTC
cdr3_aa: CASSVGQGVYEQYF

clone_size: .
v_call: TRBV5-5
j_call: TRBJ1-2
d_call: .
cdr3_nt: TGTGCCAGCAGCTTAGGAGACGGACTTCGGGGCTACACCTTC
cdr3_aa: CASSLGDGLRGYTF

clone_size: .
v_call: TRBV28
j_call: TRBJ2-6
d_call: .
cdr3_nt: TGTGCCAGCAGGGGGAGGTCTGGGGCCAACGTCCTGACTTTC
cdr3_aa: CASRGRSGANVLTF

clone_size: .
v_call: TRBV7-9
j_call: TRBJ2-5
d_call: .
cdr3_nt: TGTGCCAGCAGCTTAATTATTGGCGGGGAAGAGACCCAGTACTTC
cdr3_aa: CASSLIIGGEETQYF

clone_size: .
v_call: TRBV5-4
j_call: TRBJ2-5
d_call: TRBD2
cdr3_nt: TGTGCCAGCAGCGCCTTAGGCGGGAGGGGGCAGGAGACCCAGTACTTC
cdr3_aa: CASSALGGRGQETQYF

clone_size: .
v_call: TRBV5-1
j_call: TRBJ1-6
d_call: .
cdr3_nt: TGCGCCAGCAGCTTGGTGTACAGCCTTAATTCACCCCTCCACTTT
cdr3_aa: CASSLVYSLNSPLHF

clone_size: few
v_call: TRBV28
j_call: TRBJ2-7
d_call: TRBD1
cdr3_nt: TGTGCCAGCACCGAACAGGGGTATGTCGCCTACGAGCAGTACTTC
cdr3_aa: CASTEQGYVAYEQYF

clone_size: few
v_call: TRBV27
j_call: TRBJ1-6
d_call: TRBD1
cdr3_nt: TGTGCCAGCAGTTTACTCCCCGGGACAGGGGTTCCTTTGGTTTCACCCCTCCACTTT
cdr3_aa: CASSLLPGTGVPLVSPLHF

clone_size: .
v_call: TRBV5-1
j_call: TRBJ2-3
d_call: .
cdr3_nt: TGCGCCAGCAGCCTCCCCGCTAAGCGCGACACAGATACGCAGTATTTT
cdr3_aa: CASSLPAKRDTDTQYF

clone_size: .
v_call: TRBV3-1/TRBV3-2
j_call: TRBJ2-3
d_call: TRBD2
cdr3_nt: TGTGCCAGCAGCCAAGTGGCGGGAGTGGGGACAGATACGCAGTATTTT
cdr3_aa: CASSQVAGVGTDTQYF

clone_size: .
v_call: TRBV28
j_call: TRBJ1-5
d_call: TRBD1
cdr3_nt: TGTGCCAGCAGTCCGACCGGGACAGGGAGGATGGAGCCCCAGCATTTT
cdr3_aa: CASSPTGTGRMEPQHF

clone_size: .
v_call: TRBV27
j_call: TRBJ1-1
d_call: TRBD1
cdr3_nt: TGTGCCAGCAGTCGTTTCGGGACAGGGGGCCGGGGTGAAGCTTTCTTT
cdr3_aa: CASSRFGTGGRGEAFF

clone_size: .
v_call: TRBV7-9
j_call: TRBJ1-2
d_call: .
cdr3_nt: TGTGCCAGCAGCTTAGCGGAGGGCTACACCTTC
cdr3_aa: CASSLAEGYTF

clone_size: .
v_call: TRBV29-1
j_call: TRBJ1-1
d_call: .
cdr3_nt: TGCAGCGTGTTGGGGCAGGGATCAATAAGGAACACTGAAGCTTTCTTT
cdr3_aa: CSVLGQGSIRNTEAFF

clone_size: .
v_call: TRBV4-1
j_call: TRBJ1-5
d_call: .
cdr3_nt: TGCGCCAGCAGCCAAGACAGGGAAGGGCGCAATCAGCCCCAGCATTTT
cdr3_aa: CASSQDREGRNQPQHF

clone_size: .
v_call: TRBV28
j_call: TRBJ1-2
d_call: .
cdr3_nt: TGTGCCAGCACTACCACAGTCTATGGCTACACCTTC
cdr3_aa: CASTTTVYGYTF

clone_size: once
v_call: TRBV30
j_call: TRBJ2-1
d_call: .
cdr3_nt: TGTGCCTTATCCGCCGGGGGTAGGGAGCAGTTCTTC
cdr3_aa: CALSAGGREQFF

clone_size: .
v_call: TRBV27
j_call: TRBJ1-4
d_call: .
cdr3_nt: TGTGCCAGCAGTTTATTGAGAGGCGAAAAACTGTTTTTT
cdr3_aa: CASSLLRGEKLFF

clone_size: .
v_call: TRBV3-1/TRBV3-2
j_call: TRBJ1-2
d_call: .
cdr3_nt: TGTGCCAGCAGCCAAGATCAATTTGATGGCTACACCTTC
cdr3_aa: CASSQDQFDGYTF

clone_size: few
v_call: TRBV10-1
j_call: TRBJ2-3
d_call: TRBD2
cdr3_nt: TGCGCCAGCAGTGAGGGGACTACCGCTAGCACAGATACGCAGTATTTT
cdr3_aa: CASSEGTTASTDTQYF